This TCR beta chain was recovered during a study of T cells in Graves' hyperthyroidism and ophthalmopathy. Amplification yielded TCR beta CDR3 regions, with RNA transcripts as the source. Researchers ran a first-round RT-PCR on the TCR CDR3 using the HTBI primer set. TCRdb ran MiXCR on the multiplex PCR reads and lists one entry per CDR3 protein. The sample shows 450,000 to 500,000 distinct CDR3 sequences, about 20% of them seen only once. This CDR3 comprises 13 residues. With 6 bases removed from V and 2 bases from J, the gap between germline ends came to 10 bases. This clonotype was recorded a few times. The PBMCs had their origin in 7.5 to 10 ml of fresh peripheral blood.

The sample was blood. The receptor comes from a woman aged 70-85 years with Graves' ophthalmopathy. This rearrangement joins TRBV12-3 or TRBV12-4 to TRBJ1-2; D is possibly TRBD1 (5 bases). The CDR3: CASRADTNYGYTF. CDR3 DNA: TGTGCCAGCAGAGCGGACACAAACTATGGCTACACCTTC.